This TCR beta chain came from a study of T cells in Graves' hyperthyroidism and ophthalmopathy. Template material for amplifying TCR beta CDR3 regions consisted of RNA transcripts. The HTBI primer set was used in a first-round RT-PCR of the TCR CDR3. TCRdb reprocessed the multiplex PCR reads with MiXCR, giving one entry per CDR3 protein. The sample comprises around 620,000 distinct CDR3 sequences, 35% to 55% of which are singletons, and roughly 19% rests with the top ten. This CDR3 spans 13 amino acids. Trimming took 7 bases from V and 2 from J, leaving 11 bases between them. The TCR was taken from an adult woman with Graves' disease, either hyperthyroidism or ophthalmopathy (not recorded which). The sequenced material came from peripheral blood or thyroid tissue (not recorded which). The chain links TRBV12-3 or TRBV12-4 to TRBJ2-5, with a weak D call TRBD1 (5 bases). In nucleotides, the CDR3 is TGTGCCAGCAAAGGACATATTCAAGAGACCCAGTACTTC. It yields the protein CASKGHIQETQYF.